This T cell receptor (beta chain) was found in a study of T cells expressing NK-cell markers. TCRdb reprocessed the 5' RACE reads, keeping one entry per CDR3 protein, no DNA. This repertoire includes a few hundred thousand distinct CDR3 sequences. The TCR originated in a man aged 18-70 years in good health. Sample: blood T cells: a sorted CD56 or NKG2C T cell subset, CD4+ or CD8+ T cells, or bulk PBMC T cells (not recorded which).

The CDR3 is CASRSSHGGYTF. This chain joins TRBV27 and TRBJ1-2. The CDR3 has 12 amino acids. Germline V gives CDR1 MNHEY, CDR2 SMNVEV (reference sequence).